This T cell receptor (beta chain) was profiled in a study of cytomegalovirus exposure and HLA in healthy donors. Background on the study: Out of roughly 200 million T cells, an earlier analysis found about 100 million unique TCR beta sequences in total. General study results and limits: Previously analyzed data showed that most TCR beta V segments were productive at a frequency of about 87% or about 30%.

Amplification used 60 Vbeta primers and 13 Jbeta primers. Generated by immunoSEQ multiplex PCR, the TCRdb table keeps only in-frame clones and is missing some. The sample consists of approximately 100,000 clones, around 76% of them appearing once. Of note for this clone: Antigen: not known.

CDR3 length: 17 amino acids. Germline-derived CDR1 and CDR2 are GTSNPN and SVGIG (reference sequence). The V and J ends lost 0 bases and 0 bases, in that order; junction bases with no gene match: 7. Sequenced: PBMCs. The rearrangement joins TRBV30 to TRBJ1-2; TRBD1 matches 10 bases. The sequence was obtained from a woman aged 45-65 years in good health and CMV-seropositive. CDR3 in DNA: TGTGCCTGGAGTGTAGGGACAGGGGACCCAGCTAACTATGGCTACACCTTC. This encodes CAWSVGTGDPANYGYTF.